The 16 T cell receptor beta chains below come from one sample, sequenced in a study of shared clonotypes between healthy human individuals. Some clones are missing from TCRdb's copy, which holds only in-frame ones; the method was immunoSEQ multiplex PCR. The sample has about 610,000 clones, 95% to 97% seen once. Naive CD8 cells were CD45RO-negative, positively selected for CCR7, excluding terminally differentiated effector memory CD45RA+ cells. Sequenced material: naive CD8+ T cells sorted from blood. These receptors originate from a young woman in good health.

The gene calls are TRBV5-1 and TRBJ1-1, with TRBD1 as a possible D gene (5 bases). This CDR3 is 13 amino acids long. CDR1 is SGHRS and CDR2 is YFSETQ in the germline V gene. V was trimmed by 7 bases and J by 1 base, leaving 11 bases between them. The CDR3 loop reads CASGGTSNTEAFF. CDR3 coding DNA: TGCGCCAGCGGAGGGACTTCGAACACTGAAGCTTTCTTT.

The chain joins TRBV27 to TRBJ2-2; 7 nucleotides line up with TRBD2. Trimming at V came to 5 bases and at J to 5 bases, leaving 8 bases not matched to a gene. The CDR3 runs to 15 residues. CDR1 and CDR2 (germline): MNHEY, SMNVEV (reference sequence). For the CDR3, the DNA is TGTGCCAGCAGTGTCGAAGCGGGGCGAACCGGGGAGCTGTTTTTT. Translation: CASSVEAGRTGELFF.

The chain links TRBV19 to TRBJ1-4; 7 bases align to TRBD1. The CDR3 loop spans 16 amino acids. Germline CDR1 LNHDA, CDR2 SQIVND (reference sequence). The V gene end was trimmed by 9 bases and the J gene end by 0 bases; junction bases not matched to a gene: 10. The CDR3 DNA reads TGTGCCAGCACCACGGGACAGCAATCAACTAATGAAAAACTGTTTTTT. Protein product: CASTTGQQSTNEKLFF.

The chain recombines TRBV18 with TRBJ2-7, with 8 bases fitting TRBD1. Trimming at V came to 6 bases and at J to 3 bases, leaving 10 bases not matched to a gene. This CDR3 has 15 residues. Per the germline V gene, CDR1 is KGHSH and CDR2 is LQKENI. The CDR3, as DNA: TGTGCCAGCTCCGAAACCGGGACAGGACACTACGAGCAGTACTTC. Its translation: CASSETGTGHYEQYF.

This clone was seen once. The rearrangement joins TRBV2 to TRBJ2-2; D unclear. The ends were cut back, 4 bases at V and 7 bases at J, with 7 bases in the middle. Looked up from germline, CDR1 is SNHLY and CDR2 is FYNNEI. The CDR3 loop spans 12 amino acids. CDR3 loop: CASSGLGGELFF. CDR3 in DNA: TGTGCCAGCAGTGGCCTGGGCGGGGAGCTGTTTTTT.

This chain uses TRBV28 with TRBJ1-1; tentatively, D is TRBD1 (6 bases). Trimming removed 7 bases at V and 7 bases at J, with 16 bases between. CDR1 and CDR2 from the germline V gene are MDHEN and SYDVKM. CDR3 length: 13 residues. The CDR3, as DNA: TGTGCCAGCAACCTTGACAGGTCGCTTGAAGCTTTCTTT. As protein: CASNLDRSLEAFF.

V and J are TRBV10-2 and TRBJ2-7; D unclear. Per the germline V gene, CDR1 is WSHSY and CDR2 is SAAADI. The length of the CDR3 is 12 residues. Trimming removed 2 bases at V and 3 bases at J, with 5 bases between. Written as DNA, the CDR3 is TGCGCCAGCAGTGAGAATGGCTACGAGCAGTACTTC. Residues: CASSENGYEQYF.

The J gene is TRBJ2-2, the V gene TRBV10-3, with D possibly TRBD1 on 6 matching bases. The V end lost 2 bases, the J end lost 4 bases, and 14 bases lay between the germline ends. CDR1 and CDR2 (germline): ENHRY, SYGVKD. CDR3 length: 16 amino acids. CDR3 sequence reads: CAISEVGRGGTGELFF. In DNA, the CDR3 is TGTGCCATCAGTGAGGTGGGCAGGGGCGGCACCGGGGAGCTGTTTTTT.

The chain employs TRBV28 and TRBJ2-2; D not resolved. Germline values: CDR1 MDHEN, CDR2 SYDVKM. CDR3 length equals 12 residues. Trimming pared 3 bases from V and 7 bases from J, leaving 6 bases between. CDR3 residues: CASSFKGGELFF. As DNA, the CDR3 is TGTGCCAGCAGTTTCAAGGGCGGGGAGCTGTTTTTT.

The chain couples TRBV2 to TRBJ2-1; 10 nucleotides agree with TRBD2. Trimming removed 7 bases from V and 7 bases from J; junction bases left unmatched: 13. Germline V lookup: CDR1 SNHLY, CDR2 FYNNEI. The CDR3 spans 16 residues. In DNA, the CDR3 is TGTGCCAGCAATCTAGCGGGAGAGGGAGAGGGGAATGAGCAGTTCTTC. Protein sequence: CASNLAGEGEGNEQFF.

This clone was observed a few times. This specimen includes other DNA sequences encoding the same CDR3. This chain uses TRBV19 with TRBJ1-1; D is unresolved. CDR1 and CDR2 from the germline V gene are LNHDA and SQIVND (reference sequence). The CDR3 is 14 residues long. V was trimmed by 4 bases and J by 5 bases, leaving 14 bases between them. The CDR3 DNA reads TGTGCCAGTAGTAGCCAGGAATTCTCAACTGAAGCTTTCTTT. The encoded protein is CASSSQEFSTEAFF. The full variable domain, completed using reference TRBV19 and TRBJ1-1, is DGGITQSPKYLFRKEGQNVTLSCEQNLNHDAMYWYRQDPGQGLRLIYYSQIVNDFQKGDIAEGYSVSREKKESFPLTVTSAQKNPTAFYLCASSSQEFSTEAFFGQGTRLTVV.

This rearrangement joins TRBV28 to TRBJ2-2; D uncertain. CDR1 MDHEN and CDR2 SYDVKM come from the germline V gene. The V gene lost 3 bases and the J gene lost 2 bases, with 7 bases spanning the gap. The CDR3 loop spans 14 amino acids. CDR3 in amino acids: CASSFTRNTGELFF. The CDR3 DNA follows: TGTGCCAGCAGTTTCACGAGAAACACCGGGGAGCTGTTTTTT.

This chain uses TRBV5-6 with TRBJ2-7; 7 bases align to TRBD2. This CDR3 region has 14 residues. Germline values: CDR1 SGHDT, CDR2 YYEEEE. V trimming: 4 bases; J trimming: 5 bases; junction bases outside the gene matches: 9. CDR3 sequence (DNA): TGTGCCAGCAGCCCGACTAGCCAAGCCCACGAGCAGTACTTC. This encodes CASSPTSQAHEQYF.

The chain uses TRBV18 and TRBJ2-7; 9 positions agree with TRBD2. Germline assignment: CDR1 KGHSH and CDR2 LQKENI. J lost 3 bases, V lost 2 bases, and 2 bases had no gene match. The CDR3 contains 14 residues. DNA for the CDR3: TGTGCCAGCTCACCAGGGACTAGCTTCTACGAGCAGTACTTC. Translating gives CASSPGTSFYEQYF.

V and J are TRBV13 and TRBJ1-1; D unclear. From germline, CDR1 is PRHDT and CDR2 FYEKMQ (reference sequence). CDR3 length equals 13 residues. V was clipped by 1 base and J by 1 base, with 4 bases between them. The CDR3 loop is CASSLDRNTEAFF. CDR3 sequence (DNA): TGTGCCAGCAGCTTAGACAGGAACACTGAAGCTTTCTTT. Complete variable domain (other parts from reference TRBV13 and TRBJ1-1): AAGVIQSPRHLIKEKRETATLKCYPIPRHDTVYWYQQGPGQDPQFLISFYEKMQSDKGSIPDRFSAQQFSDYHSELNMSSLELGDSALYFCASSLDRNTEAFFGQGTRLTVV.

The chain couples TRBV4-1 to TRBJ1-4; TRBD1 matches 7 bases. CDR3 length: 17 residues. From germline, CDR1 is MGHRA and CDR2 YSYEKL. With V trimmed by 4 bases and J by 0 bases, 8 bases remained unmatched. As DNA, the CDR3 is TGCGCCAGCAGCCCTGTGACACAGGGGACAACTAATGAAAAACTGTTTTTT. Encoded protein: CASSPVTQGTTNEKLFF.